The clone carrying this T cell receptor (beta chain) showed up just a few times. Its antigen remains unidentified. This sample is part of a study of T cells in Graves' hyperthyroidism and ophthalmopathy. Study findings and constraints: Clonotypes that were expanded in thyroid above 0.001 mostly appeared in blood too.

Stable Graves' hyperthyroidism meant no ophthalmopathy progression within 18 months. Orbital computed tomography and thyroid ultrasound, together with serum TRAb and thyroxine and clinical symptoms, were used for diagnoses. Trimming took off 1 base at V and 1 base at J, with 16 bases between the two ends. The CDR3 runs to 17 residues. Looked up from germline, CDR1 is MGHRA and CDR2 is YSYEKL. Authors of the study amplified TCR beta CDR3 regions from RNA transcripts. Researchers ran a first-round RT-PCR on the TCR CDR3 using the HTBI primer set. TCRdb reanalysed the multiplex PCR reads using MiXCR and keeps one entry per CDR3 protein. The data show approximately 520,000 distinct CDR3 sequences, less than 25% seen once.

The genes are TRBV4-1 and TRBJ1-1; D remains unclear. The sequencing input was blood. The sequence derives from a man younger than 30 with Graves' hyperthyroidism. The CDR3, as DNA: TGCGCCAGCAGCCAAGCCCTCTTAAACGGGAAGAACACTGAAGCTTTCTTT. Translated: CASSQALLNGKNTEAFF.